This T cell receptor beta chain appears in the sequencing data of a study of regulatory T cells in long-lasting Graves disease. Arm-PCR of CDR3 regions with iRepertoire HTBI primers generated TCR beta libraries. Each CDR3 protein is one row after TCRdb ran MiXCR on the multiplex PCR reads. The sample lists approximately 400,000 distinct CDR3 sequences; 10% to 15% were seen once. V lost 5 bases and J lost 1; bases outside the gene matches: 6. CDR3 length equals 15 residues. The V gene's germline CDR1 is MGHRA and CDR2 YSYEKL. Time point given: newly diagnosed GD, antithyroid drugs for less than 3 months. PBMC-extracted RNA yielded the TCR library. This sample was shared with a second study, whose subject was T cells in Graves' hyperthyroidism and ophthalmopathy.

J is TRBJ1-1 and V is TRBV4-1; 8 nucleotides align to TRBD1. The TCR sequence derives from a woman under 30 with Graves disease. The source material was peripheral blood mononuclear cells (PBMCs), sampled at new diagnosis, from a patient treated with antithyroid drugs. DNA of the CDR3: TGCGCCAGCAGCGGGGGACAGGCATGGAACACTGAAGCTTTCTTT. It codes for CASSGGQAWNTEAFF.